The source of this T cell receptor (beta chain) is a study of T cell responses to AZD1222 COVID-19 vaccine. Study results and caveats: There were repertoire samples only from the period after the peak T cell response. Females made up more of the donors, who were largely white British, and clonal diversity may have come out too low. At 160-218 and 743-854, vaccine-associated CD4 TCRs were dominant, and they spanned spike.

The CDR3 length is 19 residues. Recipients boosted at about 4 weeks or about 12 weeks are pooled. TCRdb's copy holds only in-frame clones and misses some; the assay was immunoSEQ multiplex PCR. The sample shows 150,000 to 200,000 clones, around 90% of them seen only once. With regard to this clone: The antigen remains undetermined.

This rearrangement joins TRBV21-1 to TRBJ2-1; the D call TRBD2 from the table was never checked on the DNA. TRBV21-1 counts as a pseudogene. The sequence derives from an adult who received the AZD1222 COVID-19 vaccine. The sequencing used peripheral blood, collected 28 days after the second AZD1222 dose. The CDR3 here is CASRRGQPGTSGSVHEQFF. In nucleotides, the CDR3 is TGTGCCAGCAGGCGGGGACAACCTGGGACTAGCGGGAGTGTACATGAGCAGTTCTTC.